This TCR beta chain originates from a study of cytomegalovirus exposure and HLA in healthy donors. The length of the CDR3 is 15 residues. The V and J ends lost 1 base and 1 base respectively, with 8 bases between them. Germline V CDR1 and CDR2: SGHAT, FQNNGV. Vbeta (60) and Jbeta (13) primers were used in the PCR. Clones were sequenced by immunoSEQ multiplex PCR, and TCRdb holds only the in-frame ones, with some missing. The repertoire holds approximately 170,000 clones, with almost 75% as singletons. The sequence was obtained from a woman between 18 and 30 years old in good health and CMV-seropositive. Sequenced material: PBMCs. The chain carries TRBV11-2 and TRBJ1-5; D gene uncertain. Here the CDR3 DNA reads TGTGCCAGCAGCTTAGGAGTCGGGAGCAATCAGCCCCAGCATTTT. Amino acid sequence: CASSLGVGSNQPQHF. The entire variable domain, with the rest obtained from reference TRBV11-2 and TRBJ1-5, is as follows: EAGVAQSPRYKIIEKRQSVAFWCNPISGHATLYWYQQILGQGPKLLIQFQNNGVVDDSQLPKDRFSAERLKGVDSTLKIQPAKLEDSAVYLCASSLGVGSNQPQHFGDGTRLSIL.